This TCR beta chain was recorded in a study of cytomegalovirus exposure and HLA in healthy donors. Notes on the study in general: Through in vitro validation, a few CMV-associated chains were shown to be specific for CMV antigens. More than 15,000 TCR beta sequences were associated with HLA alleles at 0.05 false discovery rate in a later analysis. An Asian-associated ancestry cluster reportedly showed fewer N-insertions than the approximately 700-donor mean in a later analysis. A later analysis linked a missense variant in DCLRE1C to the trimming of TCR beta V and J genes.

Vbeta (60) and Jbeta (13) primers were used in the PCR. Libraries were prepared by immunoSEQ multiplex PCR; TCRdb keeps only in-frame clonotypes and omits some of them. The sample carries about 100,000 clones, around 80% recorded once. Details on this clone: The antigen remains undetermined.

This clonotype was sampled from an older woman in good health and CMV-seronegative. The specimen sequenced was PBMCs.

This CDR3 is CASVITGDGYTF. The CDR3 bases are TGTGCCAGCGTGATAACGGGGGATGGCTACACCTTC. This rearrangement joins TRBV2 to TRBJ1-2; a possible D gene is TRBD1 (5 bases). V lost 8 bases and J 6 bases, leaving 13 bases between the germline ends. In germline, CDR1 is SNHLY, CDR2 FYNNEI. This CDR3 is 12 amino acids long.